The present T cell receptor beta chain was sequenced within a study of CD8+ T cells in alopecia areata. Isolated RNA was reverse transcribed into cDNA used as the sequencing template. Profiling relied on immunoSEQ multiplex PCR, and the TCRdb table lists in-frame clones only, not all of them. Altogether 100,000 to 150,000 clones are present, around 45% being singletons, with the ten largest covering about 10%. V lost 0 bases and J lost 5; bases outside the gene matches: 13. Looked up from germline, CDR1 is SGHRS and CDR2 is YFSETQ. CDR3 size: 18 residues. This chain connects TRBV5-1 to TRBJ2-5, with 10 bases lining up with TRBD2. The sequenced sample consisted of NKG2D-low CD8+ T cells sorted from blood. The sequence came from a human donor with alopecia areata. The CDR3 DNA follows: TGCGCCAGCAGCTTGGATGAAGCAGCGGGGGGGCCGAGGGAGACCCAGTACTTC. This codes for CASSLDEAAGGPRETQYF. The whole variable domain, filled in from reference TRBV5-1 and TRBJ2-5, reads KAGVTQTPRYLIKTRGQQVTLSCSPISGHRSVSWYQQTPGQGLQFLFEYFSETQRNKGNFPGRFSGRQFSNSRSEMNVSTLELGDSALYLCASSLDEAAGGPRETQYFGPGTRLLVL.